This T cell receptor beta chain was sequenced for a study of CD8 T cells in Susac syndrome. When the RNA was reverse transcribed, random hexamers were used with an input of 0.5 to 1 ug. Amplification of the TCR beta CDR3 was carried out by immunoSEQ multiplex PCR, which spanned a total of 54 Vbeta and 13 Jbeta segments. MiXCR, run by TCRdb on the immunoSEQ multiplex PCR reads, gives a single entry per CDR3 protein. The table shows 250,000 to 300,000 distinct CDR3 sequences, with about 89% occurring only once. The CDR3 has 15 residues. Germline loops: CDR1 LGHNA, CDR2 YNFKEQ. Trimming stripped 3 bases from V and 10 bases from J, with 19 bases between. This clonotype was recorded once.

The chain carries TRBV4-2 and TRBJ2-1; tentatively, D is TRBD1 (5 bases). The TCR was taken from a human donor with multiple sclerosis. Sequencing was done on a sample of CD8+ T cells from PBMCs. The CDR3 coding sequence is TGTGCCAGCAGCCACCCTCCGGCGGTTGGGGCGGAGCAGTTCTTC. Amino acids: CASSHPPAVGAEQFF.